The 5 T cell receptor beta chains in this list originate from one sample, sequenced in a study of neurological immune-mediated disorders. In TCRdb, the 5' RACE reads were re-called with MiXCR into one record per CDR3 protein. The data hold about 120,000 distinct CDR3 sequences, with roughly 3.2% observed a single time. Sequenced: PBMCs. Receptor source: a woman in her 30s with multiple sclerosis.

This sequence joins TRBV20-1 and TRBJ2-7, with 9 nucleotides matching TRBD1. This CDR3 region has 14 residues. Germline trimming cut 5 bases from V and 1 base from J; bases unmatched to any gene: 6. Germline V lookup: CDR1 DFQATT, CDR2 SNEGSKA (reference sequence). The CDR3 DNA reads TGCAGTGCTTACGGTGGGACAGGGTCCTACGAGCAGTACTTC. This encodes CSAYGGTGSYEQYF.

The J gene is TRBJ2-7, the V gene TRBV5-5; 9 positions agree with TRBD2. The CDR3 totals 16 residues. Germline CDR1 reads SGHKS; CDR2 reads YYEKEE (reference sequence). Germline trimming cut 4 bases from V and 5 bases from J; bases unmatched to any gene: 13. CDR3: CASSRARVAGADEQYF. The CDR3, as DNA: TGTGCCAGCAGCCGCGCTCGTGTAGCGGGAGCCGACGAGCAGTACTTC.

This clonotype was seen a handful of times. V gene TRBV29-1 combines with J gene TRBJ2-1, with D perhaps matching TRBD1 (6 bases). Germline loops: CDR1 SQVTM, CDR2 ANQGSEA. This CDR3 contains 14 residues. The V and J ends lost 6 bases and 4 bases respectively, with 16 bases between them. CDR3 protein: CSVGADRTYNEQFF. The CDR3 nucleotides read TGCAGCGTGGGGGCCGATAGGACATACAATGAGCAGTTCTTC.

At least ten counts were recorded for this clonotype. The gene calls are TRBV6-1 and TRBJ2-5; 13 nucleotides agree with TRBD2. There are 15 residues in the CDR3. Trimming removed 2 bases from V and 4 bases from J; junction bases left unmatched: 1. Looked up from germline, CDR1 is MNHNS and CDR2 is SASEGT. This CDR3 reads CASSETSGGAETQYF. DNA of the CDR3: TGTGCCAGCAGTGAAACTAGCGGGGGGGCAGAGACCCAGTACTTC.

This clonotype was seen many times. The J gene is TRBJ1-5, the V gene TRBV15; D might be TRBD1 (6 bases). The V end was cut by 4 bases, the J end by 2 bases, with 12 bases between. The CDR3 contains 15 residues. Germline V lookup: CDR1 LNHNV, CDR2 YYDKDF (reference sequence). CDR3: CATSTTGLGNQPQHF. Here the CDR3 DNA reads TGTGCCACCAGCACCACAGGGCTGGGCAATCAGCCCCAGCATTTT.